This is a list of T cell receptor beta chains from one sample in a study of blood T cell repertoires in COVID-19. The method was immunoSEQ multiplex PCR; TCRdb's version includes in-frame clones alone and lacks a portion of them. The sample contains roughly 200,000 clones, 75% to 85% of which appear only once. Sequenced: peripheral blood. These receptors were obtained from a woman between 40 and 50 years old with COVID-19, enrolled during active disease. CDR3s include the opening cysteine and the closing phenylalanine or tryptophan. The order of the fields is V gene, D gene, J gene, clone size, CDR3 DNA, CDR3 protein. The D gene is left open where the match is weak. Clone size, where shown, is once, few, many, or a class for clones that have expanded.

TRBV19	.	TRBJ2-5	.	TGTGCCAGTAGTTCTTGGGGCAGGGGTTCGGAGACCCAGTACTTC	CASSSWGRGSETQYF
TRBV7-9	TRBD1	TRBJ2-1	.	TGTGCCAGCAGCTTCGGGACAGGGGCCGCCAGCTCCTACAATGAGCAGTTCTTC	CASSFGTGAASSYNEQFF
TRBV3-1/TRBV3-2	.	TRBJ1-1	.	TGTGCCAGCAGCCAGGCAGAACAGGGAACTGAAGCTTTCTTT	CASSQAEQGTEAFF
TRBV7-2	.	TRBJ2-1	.	TGTGCCAGCAGCCTGCGGACAGCATCCTACAATGAGCAGTTCTTC	CASSLRTASYNEQFF
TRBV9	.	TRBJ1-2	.	TGTGCCAGCAGCGTAGGGTTAGGGGCGAGTTATGGCTACACCTTC	CASSVGLGASYGYTF
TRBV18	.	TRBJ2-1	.	TGTGCCAGCTCACCACGCGCGGGCGGGCCCGGAGACTCCTACAATGAGCAGTTCTTC	CASSPRAGGPGDSYNEQFF
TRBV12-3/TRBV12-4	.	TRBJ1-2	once	TGTGCCAGCAGCCTCAGGGGCTTTGGTGGCTACACCTTC	CASSLRGFGGYTF
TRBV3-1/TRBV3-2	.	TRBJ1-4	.	TGTGCCAGCAGCCCCTCCGGACAAGGCGAAAAACTGTTTTTT	CASSPSGQGEKLFF
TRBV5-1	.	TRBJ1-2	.	TGCGCCAGCAGTCCACCTTACCGGGACATATCCTATGGCTACACCTTC	CASSPPYRDISYGYTF
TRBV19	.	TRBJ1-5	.	TGTGCCAGTAGTATTCCGCCGGGGGGAGGCAATCAGCCCCAGCATTTT	CASSIPPGGGNQPQHF
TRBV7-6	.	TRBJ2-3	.	TGTGCCAGCAGCTTAGGGGGCGGGGGCGCGGATACGCAGTATTTT	CASSLGGGGADTQYF
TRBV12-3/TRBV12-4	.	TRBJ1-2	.	TGTGCCAGCAGTCGCGGTCCTCGCTACACCTTC	CASSRGPRYTF
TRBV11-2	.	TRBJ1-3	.	TGTGCCAGCAGCTTAGATCGAACAGTGCTGGGAAACACCATATATTTT	CASSLDRTVLGNTIYF
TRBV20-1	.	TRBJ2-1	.	TGCAGTGCTCATTCGGACACTGAGCAGTTCTTC	CSAHSDTEQFF
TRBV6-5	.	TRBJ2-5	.	TGTGCCAGCATCCGGGCCGCAGGGGAGACCCAGTACTTC	CASIRAAGETQYF
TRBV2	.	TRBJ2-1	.	TGTGCCAGCGGTAGCGACTCCTACAATGAGCAGTTCTTC	CASGSDSYNEQFF
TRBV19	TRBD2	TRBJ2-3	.	TGTGCCAGTAGTGCCCAAACCTACGGGGGGAGCACAGATACGCAGTATTTT	CASSAQTYGGSTDTQYF
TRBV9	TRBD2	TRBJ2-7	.	TGTGCCAGCAGCGAGTCAGCGGGGACGGCCTACGAGCAGTACTTC	CASSESAGTAYEQYF
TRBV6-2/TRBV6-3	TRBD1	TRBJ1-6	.	TGTGCCAGCAGTTACGATTGGGGACAGCCTATCCACTTT	CASSYDWGQPIHF
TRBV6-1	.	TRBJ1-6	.	TGTGCCAGCAGTGCCTACGGAGGGACGAGCTCCTATAATTCACCCCTCCACTTT	CASSAYGGTSSYNSPLHF
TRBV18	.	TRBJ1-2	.	TGTGCCAGCTCACCGGGACTGACCTATGGCTACACCTTC	CASSPGLTYGYTF
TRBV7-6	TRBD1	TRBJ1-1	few	TGTGCCAGCAGCAGCGGACAGGGGGCGTCGGCTGAAGCTTTCTTT	CASSSGQGASAEAFF
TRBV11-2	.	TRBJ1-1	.	TGTGCCAGCAGTTTAGACGGTTCTGAAGCTTTCTTT	CASSLDGSEAFF
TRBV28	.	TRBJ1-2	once	TGTGCCAGCAGGACGGGGGGGTCGTCCAAGGGGTGGTATGGCTACACCTTC	CASRTGGSSKGWYGYTF